This T cell receptor (beta chain) was identified in a study of T-cell reconstitution after alpha-beta-depleted transplantation in children. Unique molecular identifiers tagged the TCRbeta library. TCRdb re-analysed the PCR reads in MiXCR, keeping a single row per CDR3 protein. Of about 300,000 distinct CDR3 sequences detected, roughly 7.8% appear once; the ten largest clones hold approximately 9.6%. Regarding the study as a whole: It was newly produced T cells that mostly accounted for T-cell counts and diversity one year after transplant.

The V gene's germline CDR1 is SGHRS and CDR2 YFSETQ. The length of the CDR3 is 15 residues. After removal of 6 bases from V and 3 bases from J, the junction contained 8 bases not matched to a gene. This clonotype was counted at least ten times. Its antigen is not known. The sequences come from peripheral blood, collected 360 days after TCRalphabeta/CD19-depleted stem cell transplant. V gene TRBV5-1 combines with J gene TRBJ2-3, with TRBD2 matching over 9 bases. The receptor was derived from a female patient aged 2-9 years who had a stem cell transplant for Fanconi anemia, so the T cells may come from the graft donor. The CDR3 DNA reads as TGCGCCAGCACCCATAGCGGGAGACGGACAGATACGCAGTATTTT. It yields the protein CASTHSGRRTDTQYF.